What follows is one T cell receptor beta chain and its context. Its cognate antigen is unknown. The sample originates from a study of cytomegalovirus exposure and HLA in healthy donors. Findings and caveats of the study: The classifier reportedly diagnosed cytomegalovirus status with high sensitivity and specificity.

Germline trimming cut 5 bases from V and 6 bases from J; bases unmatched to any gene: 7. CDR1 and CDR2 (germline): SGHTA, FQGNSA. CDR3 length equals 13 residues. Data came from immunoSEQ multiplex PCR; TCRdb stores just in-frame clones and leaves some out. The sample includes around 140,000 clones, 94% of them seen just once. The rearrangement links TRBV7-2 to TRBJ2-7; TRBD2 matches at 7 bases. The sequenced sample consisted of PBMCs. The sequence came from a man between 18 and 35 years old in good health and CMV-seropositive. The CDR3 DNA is TGTGCCAGCAGCCATGGACTAGTCCCCGAGCAGTACTTC. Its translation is CASSHGLVPEQYF.